A single sample gave rise to the 20 T cell receptor beta chains below, sequenced in a study of control samples from healthy donors and cancer patients. Profiled with immunoSEQ multiplex PCR; TCRdb holds only in-frame clones, not every one. This sample yields roughly 86,000 clones, of which approximately 90% are seen a single time; less than 4.5% belongs to the top ten. The sequencing sample was made of blood. The receptors stem from a woman aged 18-29 years in good health.

The genes are TRBV2 and TRBJ1-6, with a weak D call TRBD1 (5 bases). The CDR3 sequence is 14 residues long. The germline V and J ends were trimmed by 7 bases and 8 bases, with 15 bases remaining between them. Germline loops: CDR1 SNHLY, CDR2 FYNNEI. The DNA for the CDR3 is TGTGCCAGCACCCCGGGCCGGGGGGATTCACCCCTCCACTTT. This codes for CASTPGRGDSPLHF.

The CDR3, as DNA: TGTGCCAGCAGTTCCCCGGGACAGAGGAACACTGAAGCTTTCTTT. Amino acid sequence: CASSSPGQRNTEAFF. V usage is TRBV27 and J usage is TRBJ1-1; 7 bases fit TRBD1. V gave up 4 bases and J gave up 1 base; unmatched junction bases: 6. The V gene's germline CDR1 is MNHEY and CDR2 SMNVEV (reference sequence). The CDR3 has 15 residues.

This chain connects TRBV4-2 to TRBJ2-2; TRBD1 might be the D (6 bases). CDR1 and CDR2 (germline): LGHNA, YNFKEQ. CDR3 length: 19 amino acids. V was trimmed by 0 bases and J by 5 bases, leaving 22 bases between them. The CDR3 region is CASSQDGTGRQAHTGELFF. The CDR3 nucleotides read TGTGCCAGCAGCCAAGATGGAACAGGGCGTCAGGCCCATACCGGGGAGCTGTTTTTT.

The V call is TRBV29-1, the J call TRBJ2-7, with TRBD1 matching over 7 bases. Trimming cost V 5 bases and J 0 bases; bases outside gene matches: 7. Germline V gene data show CDR1 as SQVTM and CDR2 as ANQGSEA. The CDR3 loop spans 14 amino acids. CDR3 sequence reads: CSVRTGDNSYEQYF. CDR3 nucleotide sequence: TGCAGCGTTCGGACAGGTGATAACTCCTACGAGCAGTACTTC.

The chain uses TRBV12-2 and TRBJ1-5; the table's D call TRBD1 went unverified against the DNA. TRBV12-2 is described as a pseudogene. The CDR3 has 18 residues. Written as DNA, the CDR3 is TGTGCAAGTCGCTTACCAGGACAGGGGTCGTTTCTTGATAAGCCCCAGCATTTT. Amino acid sequence: CASRLPGQGSFLDKPQHF.

The chain recombines TRBV11-2 with TRBJ1-2; D not certain. The CDR3 covers 16 residues. With 7 bases removed from V and 6 bases from J, the gap between germline ends came to 24 bases. Germline-derived CDR1 and CDR2 are SGHAT and FQNNGV. The CDR3 spells CASTRWAETRTDGYTF. The CDR3 coding sequence is TGTGCCAGCACCCGGTGGGCGGAGACAAGGACTGATGGCTACACCTTC.

This chain connects TRBV5-1 to TRBJ1-1, with TRBD1 identical over 9 bases. V was pared by 5 bases and J by 6 bases, with 5 bases of the junction left unmatched. The CDR3 consists of 13 residues. Germline CDR1 reads SGHRS; CDR2 reads YFSETQ. The CDR3 protein is CASRQGQGSEAFF. The CDR3 DNA sequence: TGCGCCAGCAGGCAAGGACAGGGGTCTGAAGCTTTCTTT.

The rearrangement links TRBV2 to TRBJ1-1; D call uncertain. V lost 2 bases, J lost 4 bases, and 5 bases lay in between. Germline V CDR1 and CDR2: SNHLY, FYNNEI. The CDR3 spans 12 residues. The chain's CDR3 is CASSEQSTEAFF. The CDR3 nucleotides are TGTGCCAGCAGTGAACAGAGCACTGAAGCTTTCTTT.

The gene calls are TRBV19 and TRBJ1-2; TRBD1 might be the D (6 bases). Germline loops: CDR1 LNHDA, CDR2 SQIVND (reference sequence). The CDR3 length is 13 residues. Trimming cost V 7 bases and J 4 bases, with 13 bases left between them. CDR3 sequence reads: CASNVGTLYGYTF. For the CDR3, the DNA is TGTGCCAGTAATGTCGGGACACTCTATGGCTACACCTTC. Supplemented by reference TRBV19 and TRBJ1-2, the full variable domain reads DGGITQSPKYLFRKEGQNVTLSCEQNLNHDAMYWYRQDPGQGLRLIYYSQIVNDFQKGDIAEGYSVSREKKESFPLTVTSAQKNPTAFYLCASNVGTLYGYTFGSGTRLTVV.

This clone appeared once. For the CDR3, the DNA is TGTGCCAGCAGCCCGCACCCGGGAGCCTACGAGCAGTACTTC. Translated: CASSPHPGAYEQYF. The chain has TRBV5-5 and TRBJ2-7; D possibly corresponds to TRBD2 (6 bases). Germline-derived CDR1 and CDR2 are SGHKS and YYEKEE (reference sequence). The CDR3 length is 14 residues. The germline V and J ends were trimmed by 4 bases and 2 bases, with 13 bases remaining between them.

The gene calls are TRBV4-1 and TRBJ2-2, with 8 positions matching TRBD1. The J segment lost 0 bases and the V segment lost 6 bases, leaving 3 bases of the junction unmatched. The V gene's germline CDR1 is MGHRA and CDR2 YSYEKL. The CDR3 totals 15 residues. This chain's CDR3 is CASRDRASNTGELFF. The CDR3 DNA is TGCGCCAGCAGGGACAGGGCTTCGAACACCGGGGAGCTGTTTTTT.

V is TRBV11-2 and J is TRBJ1-2; no clear D gene. CDR3 length equals 12 residues. Germline assignment: CDR1 SGHAT and CDR2 FQNNGV. V was clipped by 3 bases and J by 2 bases, with 4 bases between them. The CDR3 DNA follows: TGTGCCAGCAGCTTCGAAAACTATGGCTACACCTTC. Its translation is CASSFENYGYTF.

The chain recombines TRBV3-1 (or the pseudogene TRBV3-2) with TRBJ1-2; D not resolved. Germline assignment: CDR1 LGHDT and CDR2 YNNKEL (reference sequence). Trimming pared 0 bases from V and 4 bases from J, leaving 12 bases between. The CDR3 is 15 residues long. CDR3 in DNA: TGTGCCAGCAGCCAAGATCGTACGGGCTTCTATGGCTACACCTTC. It codes for CASSQDRTGFYGYTF.

This chain joins TRBV27 and TRBJ1-2; D not resolved. The CDR3 loop spans 14 amino acids. Per germline, CDR1 MNHEY and CDR2 SMNVEV (reference sequence). The germline V and J ends were trimmed by 4 bases and 0 bases, with 9 bases remaining between them. The CDR3 coding sequence is TGTGCCAGCAGTTCTGGACTGACTAACTATGGCTACACCTTC. Amino acid sequence: CASSSGLTNYGYTF.

V and J are TRBV7-9 and TRBJ2-2; either TRBD1 or TRBD2 may supply D (5 bases each). Germline assignment: CDR1 SEHNR and CDR2 FQNEAQ (reference sequence). Between the trimmed V and J ends, which lost 3 bases and 0 bases, there was a span of 14 bases. The CDR3 runs to 17 residues. CDR3 nucleotides: TGTGCCAGCAGCTTTCGGGACGGGTTCGCGAACACCGGGGAGCTGTTTTTT. Residues: CASSFRDGFANTGELFF.

The rearrangement joins TRBV9 to TRBJ1-6; tentative D call: TRBD1 (6 bases). Germline V gene lookup returns CDR1 SGDLS and CDR2 YYNGEE. CDR3 size: 17 residues. The V gene lost 3 bases and the J gene lost 0 bases, with 13 bases spanning the gap. The DNA of the CDR3 is TGTGCCAGCAGCGAACAGGGTCATAGCTCCTATAATTCACCCCTCCACTTT. Protein sequence: CASSEQGHSSYNSPLHF.

V gene TRBV2 combines with J gene TRBJ1-6; D possibly corresponds to TRBD1 (5 bases). The germline CDR1 and CDR2 sequences are SNHLY and FYNNEI. Trimming took off 11 bases at V and 5 bases at J, with 13 bases between the two ends. The CDR3 has 13 residues. CDR3 residues: CAVTGANNSPLHF. In nucleotides, the CDR3 is TGTGCCGTGACCGGGGCCAATAATTCACCCCTCCACTTT.

The chain carries TRBV28 and TRBJ2-2; maybe TRBD2 (7 bases). This CDR3 has 15 amino acids. The germline V and J ends were trimmed by 5 bases and 3 bases, with 13 bases remaining between them. Looked up from germline, CDR1 is MDHEN and CDR2 is SYDVKM. This chain's CDR3 is CASSRGARDTGELFF. The DNA of the CDR3 is TGTGCCAGCAGTCGGGGGGCGAGGGACACCGGGGAGCTGTTTTTT.

The chain has TRBV19 and TRBJ2-7, with TRBD1 matching over 7 bases. The germline V gene has CDR1 LNHDA and CDR2 SQIVND (reference sequence). V gave up 4 bases and J gave up 2 bases; unmatched junction bases: 8. The CDR3 has 15 residues. The CDR3 bases are TGTGCCAGTAGTACCGGACCGGGACAGACCTACGAGCAGTACTTC. This codes for CASSTGPGQTYEQYF.

The chain carries TRBV19 and TRBJ1-3; D gene uncertain. From germline, CDR1 is LNHDA and CDR2 SQIVND (reference sequence). V lost 5 bases to trimming and J lost 0 bases, with 8 bases between them. This CDR3 is 14 amino acids long. This chain's CDR3 is CASSVSSSGNTIYF. The CDR3, as DNA: TGTGCCAGTAGTGTCTCGAGCTCTGGAAACACCATATATTTT.